The sequence of this TCR beta chain was determined in a study of T cell responses to AZD1222 COVID-19 vaccine. TCRdb's table, derived via immunoSEQ multiplex PCR, lists solely in-frame clones and lacks some. The sample includes 99,000 or so clones, 85% to 90% of them seen just once. Germline lookup yields CDR1 SGHAT and CDR2 FQNNGV. V was trimmed by 2 bases and J by 6 bases, leaving 9 bases between them. This CDR3 region has 13 residues. This TCR derives from an adult who received the AZD1222 COVID-19 vaccine. The input for sequencing was peripheral blood, taken 28 days after the second AZD1222 dose. The rearrangement uses TRBV11-2 and TRBJ2-3; no definite D call. The CDR3 region is CASSLFREDTQYF. The CDR3, as DNA: TGTGCCAGCAGCTTATTTCGTGAGGATACGCAGTATTTT.